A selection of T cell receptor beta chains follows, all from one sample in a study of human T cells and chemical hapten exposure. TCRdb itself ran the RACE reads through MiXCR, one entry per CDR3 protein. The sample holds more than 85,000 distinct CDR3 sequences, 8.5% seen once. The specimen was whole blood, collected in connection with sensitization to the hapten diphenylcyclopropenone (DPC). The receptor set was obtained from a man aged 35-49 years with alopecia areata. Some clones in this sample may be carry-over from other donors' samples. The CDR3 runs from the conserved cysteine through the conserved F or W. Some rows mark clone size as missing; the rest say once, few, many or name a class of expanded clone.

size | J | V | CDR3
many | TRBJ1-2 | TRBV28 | CASQDGRNYGYTF
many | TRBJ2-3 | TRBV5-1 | CASSLTGGGADTQYF
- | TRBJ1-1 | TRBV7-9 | CASSSGRGRDTEAFF
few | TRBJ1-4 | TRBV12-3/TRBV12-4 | CASSQGGGEKLFF
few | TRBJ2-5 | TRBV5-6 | CASSVGLAGVETQYF
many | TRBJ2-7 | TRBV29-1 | CSVEPSGNYEQYF
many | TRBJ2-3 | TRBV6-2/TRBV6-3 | CASSYRGAGYTDTQYF
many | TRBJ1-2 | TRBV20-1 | CSGRGVNGGYTF
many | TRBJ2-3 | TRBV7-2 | CASSSLSFADTQYF
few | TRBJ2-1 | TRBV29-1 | CSVEDTIAGYEQFF
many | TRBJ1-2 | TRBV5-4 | CASSLGTGGYGYTF
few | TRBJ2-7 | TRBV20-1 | CSAPRGRTYEQYF
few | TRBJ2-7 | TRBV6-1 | CASISGTSVSYEQYF
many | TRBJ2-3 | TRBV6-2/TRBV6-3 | CASLSEERGTHTDTQYF
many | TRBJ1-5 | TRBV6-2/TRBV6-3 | CASSYTGGNQPQHF
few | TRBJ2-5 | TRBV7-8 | CASSLDSMETQYF
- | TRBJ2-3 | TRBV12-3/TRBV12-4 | CASQREGQPTHTDTQYF
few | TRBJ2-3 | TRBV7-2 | CASSPLGGGSWTDTQYF
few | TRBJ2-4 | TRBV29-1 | CSAATSANIQYF
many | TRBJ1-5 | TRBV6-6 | CASSTYEGTENQPQHF
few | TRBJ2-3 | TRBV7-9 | CASSIGTGESTDTQYF
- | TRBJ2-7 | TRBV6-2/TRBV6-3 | CASSYSQRISTYEQYF
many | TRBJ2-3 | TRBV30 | CAWTDGVTDTQYF
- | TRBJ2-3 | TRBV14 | CASSQNLAGEEDTQYF
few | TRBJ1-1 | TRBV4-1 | CASSQGGQVHTEAFF
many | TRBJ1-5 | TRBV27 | CASREAGGGNQPQHF
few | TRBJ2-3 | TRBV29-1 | CSVEDALLAGDTDTQYF
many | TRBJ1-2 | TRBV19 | CASSKRGSPYGYTF
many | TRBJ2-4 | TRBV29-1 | CSVVTASAGFIQYF
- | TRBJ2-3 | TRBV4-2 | CASSHPSGRAIGLDTQYF
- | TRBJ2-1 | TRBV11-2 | CASSLGGIMNEQFF
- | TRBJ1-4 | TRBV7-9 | CASTLGPLGEKLFF
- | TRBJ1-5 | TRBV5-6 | CASSASTGNNQPQHF
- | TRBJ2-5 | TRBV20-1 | CSAREGRDIGETQYF
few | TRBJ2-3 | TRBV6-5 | CATRQGIGTDTQYF
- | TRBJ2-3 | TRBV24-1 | CATSGGQGATDTQYF
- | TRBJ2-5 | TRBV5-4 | CASSLPSRQGVQETQYF
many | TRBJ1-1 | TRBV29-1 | CSVDRAENTEAFF
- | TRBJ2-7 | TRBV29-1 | CSVEGGKHPYEQYF
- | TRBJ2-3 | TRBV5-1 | CASSLGPSGMGTDTQYF
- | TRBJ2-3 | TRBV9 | CASSVAVSTDTQYF
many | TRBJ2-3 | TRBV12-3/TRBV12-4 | CASSSTSGRAGTDTQYF
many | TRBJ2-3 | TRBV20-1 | CSLTGPSWDTQYF
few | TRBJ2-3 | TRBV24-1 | CATSSWRERDTQYF
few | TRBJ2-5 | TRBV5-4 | CASSLGAGETQYF
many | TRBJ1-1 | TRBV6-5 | CASSYSNPTNTEAFF
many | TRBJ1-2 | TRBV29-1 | CSVEDRRSRRGYGYTF
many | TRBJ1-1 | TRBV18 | CASTRIAWDRGNTEAFF
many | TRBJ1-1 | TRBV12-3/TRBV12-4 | CASRRQGGEAFF
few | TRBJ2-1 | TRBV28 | CASSLLLDEQFF
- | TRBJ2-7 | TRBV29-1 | CSALQGHDEQYF
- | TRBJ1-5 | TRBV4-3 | CASSLETAYSNQPQHF
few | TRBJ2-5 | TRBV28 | CASSEQVRETQYF
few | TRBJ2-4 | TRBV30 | CAWSVRLELAKNIQYF
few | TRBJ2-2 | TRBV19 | CASSILRLAGDDTGELFF
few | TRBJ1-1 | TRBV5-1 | CASSLSQGGTEAFF
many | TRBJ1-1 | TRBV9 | CASSSSRGGGSQAFF
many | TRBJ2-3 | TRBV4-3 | CASSQVFVGSDADTQYF